A single T cell receptor (beta chain) is shown here with its context. This clone was detected only a few times. Its antigen remains unidentified. No per-base quality is available; no much larger clone lies one base away. Including the terminal cysteine and phenylalanine, the CDR3 comprises 14 residues. CDR3 DNA only is kept here, 42 bases in frame from base 1. These data come from a study of CD4 T cells in lung cancer (dated by TCRdb to between 2018 and 2021). In terms of the full investigation: In the study, blood T cells from NSCLC patients were screened for responses to candidate mutation-encoded neoepitopes, and neoantigen-specific CD4+ T-cell clones and TCRs were isolated. Lung adenocarcinoma or squamous cell carcinoma was present in the resected patients, who were aged 60 to 69 at blood donation and were mostly former smokers. Before blood donation, treatments including platinum chemotherapy had been received by the patients, and nivolumab or pembrolizumab had been received by some of the patients. The frequency of neoantigen-specific clonotypes in tumor resections, non-adjacent lung and cultured T-cell products was tracked by TCRB deep sequencing. The paper as a whole reports these results and caveats: Because IFNgamma-sorted cells included nonspecific IFNgamma producers of unknown purity, the expanded lines ranged from monoclonal to oligoclonal. Some blood-derived responses might be explained by in vitro priming of naive T cells or cross-reactivity rather than by memory responses to the cancer.

PBMCs were stimulated for less than 15 days with mutant 27-mer peptides plus IL21, IL7, IL15 and IL2 and were then restimulated with peptide-pulsed autologous B cells. After restimulation with peptide-pulsed B cells, live IFNgamma-secreting T cells were sorted by cytokine capture on a FACS Aria2. At limiting dilution of roughly 3 or 11 cells per well, the sorted cells were expanded for roughly 12 to 21 days with irradiated allogeneic PBMCs, phytohemagglutinin and IL2. Peripheral blood samples or leukapheresis products were obtained from the patients. The antigen specificity of expanded lines was screened by IFNgamma ELISA against autologous B cells pulsed with mutant peptides. To prepare the library, the immunoSEQ multiplex PCR assay was applied. Qiagen DNeasy or QIAamp micro DNA kits were used to isolate DNA, and the Adaptive Biotechnology human TCRB sequencing kit was used to sequence TCRB. An Illumina MiSeq was used to sequence the TCRB libraries. The original methods were these. The kit provider's software was used to analyze TCRB sequence data, and Fisher's exact test was used to test clonotype templates for tumor enrichment. Not all clones reach the TCRdb copy of this immuneACCESS table, which keeps in-frame sequences only. Checked studies attribute under half of the gap to unresolved V genes and leave the rest unexplained. The V and J calls and clone size were taken over from that table, and D and trimming were inferred from the DNA. The sample includes roughly 300 clones, with 87% observed a single time. The ten largest clones add up to 89% of the sample.

This TCR was recovered from a woman aged 55-70 years with non-small cell lung cancer. Some clones in this sample may be carry-over from other donors' samples. In this chain, TRBV21-1 is recombined with TRBJ1-1; TRBD1 is taken as the D call from the table, unchecked against the DNA. TRBV21-1 is shown as a pseudogene. Material: a CD4+ T cell line or clone grown in culture. The bases are TGTGCCAGCGGACAGGGAGTAGTCGGCACTGAAGCTTTCTTT. It is translated as CASGQGVVGTEAFF.